A single T cell receptor (beta chain) is shown here with its context. Its antigen is not known. This entry belongs to a study of cytomegalovirus exposure and HLA in healthy donors. General study findings and limits: A few chains tied to CMV proved CMV antigen-specific in vitro. Cytomegalovirus status was reportedly diagnosed by the classifier with high sensitivity and specificity.

With 2 bases clipped from V and 4 bases from J, the junction kept 16 bases outside the gene matches. CDR1 is SNHLY and CDR2 is FYNNEI in the germline V gene. This CDR3 has 19 residues. The method was immunoSEQ multiplex PCR; TCRdb's version includes in-frame clones alone and lacks a portion of them. The sample records roughly 120,000 clones, roughly 90% being singletons. Sequenced: PBMCs. This TCR was recovered from a woman aged 25 to 39 in good health and CMV-seropositive. The V and J genes are TRBV2 and TRBJ2-5; TRBD2 agrees at 10 bases. CDR3 loop: CASSERSVPAGGPRETQYF. The CDR3, as DNA: TGTGCCAGCAGTGAAAGATCCGTTCCAGCGGGAGGGCCGAGAGAGACCCAGTACTTC.